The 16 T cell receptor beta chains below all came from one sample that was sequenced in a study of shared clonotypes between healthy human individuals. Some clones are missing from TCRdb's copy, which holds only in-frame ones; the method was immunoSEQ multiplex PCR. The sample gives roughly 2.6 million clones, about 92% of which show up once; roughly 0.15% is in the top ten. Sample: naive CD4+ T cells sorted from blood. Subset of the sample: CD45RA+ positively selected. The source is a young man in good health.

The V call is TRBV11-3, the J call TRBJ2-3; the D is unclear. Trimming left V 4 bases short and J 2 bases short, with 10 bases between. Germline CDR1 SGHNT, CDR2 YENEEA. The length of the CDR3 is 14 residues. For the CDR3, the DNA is TGTGCCAGCAGCTACGGACCAAACACAGATACGCAGTATTTT. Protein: CASSYGPNTDTQYF. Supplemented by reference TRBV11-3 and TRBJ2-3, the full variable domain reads EAGVVQSPRYKIIEKKQPVAFWCNPISGHNTLYWYLQNLGQGPELLIRYENEEAVDDSQLPKDRFSAERLKGVDSTLKIQPAELGDSAVYLCASSYGPNTDTQYFGPGTRLTVL.

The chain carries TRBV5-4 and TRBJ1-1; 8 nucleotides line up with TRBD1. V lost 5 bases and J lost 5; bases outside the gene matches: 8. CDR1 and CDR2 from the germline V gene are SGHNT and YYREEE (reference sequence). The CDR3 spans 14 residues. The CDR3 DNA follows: TGTGCCAGCAGGCGGGACAGGCAAAATACTGAAGCTTTCTTT. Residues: CASRRDRQNTEAFF.

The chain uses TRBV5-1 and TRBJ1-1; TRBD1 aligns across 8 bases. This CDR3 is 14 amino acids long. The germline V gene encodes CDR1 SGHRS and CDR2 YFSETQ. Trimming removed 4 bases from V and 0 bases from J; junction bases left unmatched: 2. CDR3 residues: CASSRDRLNTEAFF. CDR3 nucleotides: TGCGCCAGCAGCCGGGACAGGTTGAACACTGAAGCTTTCTTT.

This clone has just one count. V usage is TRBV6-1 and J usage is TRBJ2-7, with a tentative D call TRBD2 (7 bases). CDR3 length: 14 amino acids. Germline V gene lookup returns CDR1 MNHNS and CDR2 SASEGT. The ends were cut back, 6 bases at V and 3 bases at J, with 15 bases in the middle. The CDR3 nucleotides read TGTGCCAGCAGAACAGGGACTACCATCTACGAGCAGTACTTC. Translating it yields CASRTGTTIYEQYF.

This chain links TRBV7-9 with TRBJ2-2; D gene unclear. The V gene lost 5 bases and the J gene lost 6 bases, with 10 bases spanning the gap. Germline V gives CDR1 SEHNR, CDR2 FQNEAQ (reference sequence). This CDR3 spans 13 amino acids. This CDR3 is CASSPRSAGELFF. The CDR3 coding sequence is TGTGCCAGCAGCCCCCGAAGCGCCGGGGAGCTGTTTTTT.

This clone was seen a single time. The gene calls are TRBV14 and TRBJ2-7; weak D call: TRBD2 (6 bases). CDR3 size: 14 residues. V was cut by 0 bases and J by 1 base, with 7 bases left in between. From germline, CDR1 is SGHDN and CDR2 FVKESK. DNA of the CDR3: TGTGCCAGCAGCCAAGAGGCGGGGTCCTACGAGCAGTACTTC. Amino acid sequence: CASSQEAGSYEQYF.

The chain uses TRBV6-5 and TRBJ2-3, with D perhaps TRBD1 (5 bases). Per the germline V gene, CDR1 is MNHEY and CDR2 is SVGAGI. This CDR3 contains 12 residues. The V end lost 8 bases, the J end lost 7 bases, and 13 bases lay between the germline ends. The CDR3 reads CASASTEHTQYF. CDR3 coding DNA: TGTGCCAGCGCCTCGACAGAGCATACGCAGTATTTT.

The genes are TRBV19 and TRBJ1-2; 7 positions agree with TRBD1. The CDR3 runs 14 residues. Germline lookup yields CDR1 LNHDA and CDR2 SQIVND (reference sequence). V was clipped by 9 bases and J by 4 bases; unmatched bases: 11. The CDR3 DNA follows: TGTGCCAGCCTCCCCCAGGGGGAGTTCTATGGCTACACCTTC. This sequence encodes CASLPQGEFYGYTF.

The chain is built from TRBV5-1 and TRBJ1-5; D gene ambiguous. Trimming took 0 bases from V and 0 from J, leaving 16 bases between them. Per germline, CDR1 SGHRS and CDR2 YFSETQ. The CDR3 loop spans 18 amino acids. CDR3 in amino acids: CASSLEPQGPYSNQPQHF. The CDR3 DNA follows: TGCGCCAGCAGCTTGGAGCCCCAAGGACCATATAGCAATCAGCCCCAGCATTTT.

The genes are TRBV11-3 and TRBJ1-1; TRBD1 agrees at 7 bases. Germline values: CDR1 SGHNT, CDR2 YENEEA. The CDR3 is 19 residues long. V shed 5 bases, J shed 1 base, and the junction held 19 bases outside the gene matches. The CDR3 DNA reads TGTGCCAGCAGCATACAGGGGTTGTATAGTTCTGGGTCGAACACTGAAGCTTTCTTT. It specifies CASSIQGLYSSGSNTEAFF.

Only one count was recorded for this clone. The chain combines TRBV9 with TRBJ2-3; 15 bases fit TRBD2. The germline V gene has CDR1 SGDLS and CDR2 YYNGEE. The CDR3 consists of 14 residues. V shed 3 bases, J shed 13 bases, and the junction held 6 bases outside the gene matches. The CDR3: CASSAGLAGGVKYF. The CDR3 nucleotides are TGTGCCAGCAGCGCGGGACTAGCGGGAGGCGTTAAGTATTTT.

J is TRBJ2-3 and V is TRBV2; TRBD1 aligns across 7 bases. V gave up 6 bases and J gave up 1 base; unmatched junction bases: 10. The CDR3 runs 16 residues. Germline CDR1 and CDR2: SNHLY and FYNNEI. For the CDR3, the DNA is TGTGCCAGCAGCCCCCCGGAAGGGGGCCGCACAGATACGCAGTATTTT. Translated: CASSPPEGGRTDTQYF.

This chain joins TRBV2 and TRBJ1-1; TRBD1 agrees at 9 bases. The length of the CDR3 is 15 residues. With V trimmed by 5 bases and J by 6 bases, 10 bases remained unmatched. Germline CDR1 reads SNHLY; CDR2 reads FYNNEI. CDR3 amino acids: CASSQTDRGLSEAFF. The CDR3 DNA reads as TGTGCCAGCAGTCAAACCGACAGGGGGTTATCTGAAGCTTTCTTT.

CDR3 protein: CASSLDVDSYEQYF. CDR3 coding DNA: TGTGCCAGCAGCTTAGATGTAGACTCCTACGAGCAGTACTTC. The chain couples TRBV11-2 to TRBJ2-7; no clear D gene. Trimming took off 0 bases at V and 0 bases at J, with 6 bases between the two ends. Germline loops: CDR1 SGHAT, CDR2 FQNNGV. The CDR3 is 14 residues long.

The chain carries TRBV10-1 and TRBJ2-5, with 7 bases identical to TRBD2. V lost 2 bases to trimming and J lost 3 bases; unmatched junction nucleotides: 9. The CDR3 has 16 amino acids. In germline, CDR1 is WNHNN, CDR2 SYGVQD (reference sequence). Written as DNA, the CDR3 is TGCGCCAGCAGTGAGAGAAAAGCGGGACCGAAAGAGACCCAGTACTTC. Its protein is CASSERKAGPKETQYF.

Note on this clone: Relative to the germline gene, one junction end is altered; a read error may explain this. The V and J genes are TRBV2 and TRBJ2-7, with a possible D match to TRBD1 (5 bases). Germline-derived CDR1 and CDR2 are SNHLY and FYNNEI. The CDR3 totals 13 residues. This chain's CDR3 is CASRYRSSSEQYF. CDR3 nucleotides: TGTGCCAGCAGGTACAGGTCTTCCTCCGAGCAGTACTTC.